This TCR beta chain was recovered during a study of a mutant IDH1 vaccine in newly diagnosed glioma. Study information: There were roughly 62% males and roughly 40% females among treated patients, whose mean age was approximately 44 years.

Data came from immunoSEQ multiplex PCR; TCRdb stores just in-frame clones and leaves some out. This table holds about 66,000 clones, approximately 86% found once. The table lists this clone with a few counts. The same CDR3 can be traced to other DNA sequences in this sample. The germline V gene has CDR1 SQVTM and CDR2 ANQGSEA. The CDR3 has 11 residues. V dropped 1 base and J dropped 6 bases, with 6 bases sitting between them. The time point here: baseline, week 1 (first vaccination visit). Treatment given: pre-vaccination baseline after standard-of-care therapy. The chain joins TRBV29-1 to TRBJ1-1, with D hard to call. Specimen: PBMCs, collected from a glioma patient treated with radiotherapy, temozolomide or both. The clonotype was recovered from a young man with glioma. The CDR3 sequence is CSVEVYAEAFF. In DNA, the CDR3 is TGCAGCGTTGAAGTTTATGCTGAAGCTTTCTTT.